Sequencing of this T cell receptor (beta chain) was carried out in a study of T cell repertoires in cytomegalovirus infection. Study as a whole: An indication of both CMV infection and matching HLA type came from public TCR beta signatures. Overall study findings and caveats: CMV-specific TCR beta clonotypes restricted by HLA-C were the ones dominating the ex vivo response. CMV carriers with the relevant HLA were identified by cumulative public TCR beta family frequency.

Germline V gene lookup returns CDR1 SGHAT and CDR2 FQNNGV. The CDR3 is made up of 16 amino acids. V gave up 3 bases and J gave up 8 bases, with 22 bases separating them. One entry per CDR3 protein results from TCRdb running MiXCR on the reads. Of about 900,000 distinct CDR3 sequences in the sample, roughly 30% were seen once. Details on this clonotype: Its specificity is unknown.

Sequencing used cultured CD8+ T cells from PBMCs, obtained from culture after CMV antigen stimulation. This chain connects TRBV11-2 to TRBJ1-1; D remains unclear. The clonotype was recovered from a human donor in good health (CMV status not recorded). Some clones in this sample may be carry-over from other donors' samples. The CDR3 sequence: CASSFPRQGPPTEAFF. Here the CDR3 DNA reads TGTGCCAGCAGCTTCCCGCGCCAAGGGCCACCCACAGAAGCTTTCTTT.